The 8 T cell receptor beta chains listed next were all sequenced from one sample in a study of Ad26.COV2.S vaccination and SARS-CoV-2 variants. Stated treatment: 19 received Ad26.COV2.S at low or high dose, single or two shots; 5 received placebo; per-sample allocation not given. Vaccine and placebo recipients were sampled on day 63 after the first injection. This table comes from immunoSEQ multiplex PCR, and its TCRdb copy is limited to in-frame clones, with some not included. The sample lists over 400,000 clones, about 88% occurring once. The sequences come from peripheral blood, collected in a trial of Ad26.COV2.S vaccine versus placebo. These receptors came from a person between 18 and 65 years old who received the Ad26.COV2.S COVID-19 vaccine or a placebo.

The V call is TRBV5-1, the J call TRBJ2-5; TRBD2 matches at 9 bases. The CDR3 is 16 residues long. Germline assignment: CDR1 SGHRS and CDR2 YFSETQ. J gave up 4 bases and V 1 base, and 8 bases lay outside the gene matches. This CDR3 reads CASSLSSGRMGETQYF. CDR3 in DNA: TGCGCCAGCAGCTTGAGTAGCGGGAGAATGGGAGAGACCCAGTACTTC.

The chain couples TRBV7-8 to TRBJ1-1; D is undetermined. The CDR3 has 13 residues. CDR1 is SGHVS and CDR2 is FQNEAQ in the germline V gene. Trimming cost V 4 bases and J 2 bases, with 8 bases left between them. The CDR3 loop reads CASSSTLNTEAFF. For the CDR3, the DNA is TGTGCCAGCAGCTCCACGCTAAACACTGAAGCTTTCTTT.

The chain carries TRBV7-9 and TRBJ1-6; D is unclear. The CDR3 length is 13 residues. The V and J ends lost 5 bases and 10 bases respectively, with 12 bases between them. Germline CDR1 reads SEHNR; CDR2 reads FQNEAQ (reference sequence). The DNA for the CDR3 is TGTGCCAGCAGCCTAGACCCAGAGTCACCCCTCCACTTT. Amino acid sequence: CASSLDPESPLHF.

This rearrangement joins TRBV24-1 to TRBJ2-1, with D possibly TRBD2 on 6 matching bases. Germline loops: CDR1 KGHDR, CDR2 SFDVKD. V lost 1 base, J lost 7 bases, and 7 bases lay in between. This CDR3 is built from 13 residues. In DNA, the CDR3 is TGTGCCACCAGTGATTTCAGCGGGAATGAGCAGTTCTTC. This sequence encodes CATSDFSGNEQFF.

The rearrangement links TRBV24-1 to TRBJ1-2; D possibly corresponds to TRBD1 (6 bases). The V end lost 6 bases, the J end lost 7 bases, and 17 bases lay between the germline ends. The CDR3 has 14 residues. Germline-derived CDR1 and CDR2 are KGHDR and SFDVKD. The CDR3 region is CATSNSGDVGGYTF. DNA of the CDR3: TGTGCCACCAGTAACTCAGGGGATGTCGGTGGCTACACCTTC.

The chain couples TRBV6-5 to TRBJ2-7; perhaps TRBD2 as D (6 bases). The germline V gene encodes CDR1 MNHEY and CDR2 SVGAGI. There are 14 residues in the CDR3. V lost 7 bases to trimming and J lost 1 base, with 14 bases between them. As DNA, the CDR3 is TGTGCCAGCAATCCTGGGACTTCTTCCTACGAGCAGTACGTC. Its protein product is CASNPGTSSYEQYV.

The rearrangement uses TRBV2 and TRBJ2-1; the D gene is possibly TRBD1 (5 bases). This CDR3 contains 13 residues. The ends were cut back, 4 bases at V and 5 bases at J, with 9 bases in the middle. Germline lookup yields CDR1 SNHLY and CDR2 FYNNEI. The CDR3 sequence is CASSGDSNNEQFF. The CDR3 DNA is TGTGCCAGCAGTGGAGACAGCAACAATGAGCAGTTCTTC.

CDR3 bases: TGTGCCAGCAGCATACAGGGGTCCTATGGCTACACCTTC. As protein: CASSIQGSYGYTF. This chain joins TRBV13 and TRBJ1-2; 7 bases agree with TRBD1. CDR1 and CDR2 from the germline V gene are PRHDT and FYEKMQ (reference sequence). V gave up 5 bases and J gave up 4 bases; unmatched junction bases: 4. CDR3 length equals 13 residues.